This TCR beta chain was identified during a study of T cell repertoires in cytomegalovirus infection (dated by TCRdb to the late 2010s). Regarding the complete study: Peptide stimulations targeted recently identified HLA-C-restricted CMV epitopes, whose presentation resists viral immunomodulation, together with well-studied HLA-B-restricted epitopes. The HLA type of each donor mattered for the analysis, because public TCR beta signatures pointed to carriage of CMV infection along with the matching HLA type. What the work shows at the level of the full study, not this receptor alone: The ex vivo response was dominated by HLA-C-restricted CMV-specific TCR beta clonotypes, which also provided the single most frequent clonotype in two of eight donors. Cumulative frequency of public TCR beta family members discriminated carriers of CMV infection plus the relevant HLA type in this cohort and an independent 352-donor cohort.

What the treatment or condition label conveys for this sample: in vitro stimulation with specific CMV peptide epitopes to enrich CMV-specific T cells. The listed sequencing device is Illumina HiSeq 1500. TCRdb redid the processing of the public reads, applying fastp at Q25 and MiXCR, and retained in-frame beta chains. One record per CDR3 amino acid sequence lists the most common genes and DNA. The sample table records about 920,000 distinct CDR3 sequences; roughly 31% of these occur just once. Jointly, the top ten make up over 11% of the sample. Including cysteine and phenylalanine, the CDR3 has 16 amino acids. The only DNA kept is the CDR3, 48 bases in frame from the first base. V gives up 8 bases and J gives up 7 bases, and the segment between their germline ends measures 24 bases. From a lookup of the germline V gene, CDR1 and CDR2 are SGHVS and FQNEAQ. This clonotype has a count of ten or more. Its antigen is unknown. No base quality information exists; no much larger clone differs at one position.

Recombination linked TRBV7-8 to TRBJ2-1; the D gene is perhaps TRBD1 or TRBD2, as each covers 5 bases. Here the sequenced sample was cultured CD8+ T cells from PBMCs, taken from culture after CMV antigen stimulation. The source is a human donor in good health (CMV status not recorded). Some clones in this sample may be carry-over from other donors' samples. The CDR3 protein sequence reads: CASSASGLGTGNEQFF. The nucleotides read TGTGCCAGCTCAGCTTCTGGTCTCGGGACGGGTAATGAGCAGTTCTTC.